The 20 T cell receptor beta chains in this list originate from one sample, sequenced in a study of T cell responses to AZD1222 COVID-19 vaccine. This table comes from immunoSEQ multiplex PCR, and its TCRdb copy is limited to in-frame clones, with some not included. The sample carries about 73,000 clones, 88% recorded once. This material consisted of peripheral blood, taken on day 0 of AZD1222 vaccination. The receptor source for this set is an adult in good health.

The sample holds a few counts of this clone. The CDR3 sequence: CASSPGSGEQYF. The CDR3 nucleotides are TGTGCCAGCAGCCCAGGAAGCGGCGAGCAGTACTTC. The chain is built from TRBV11-2 and TRBJ2-7; D perhaps matches TRBD2 (5 bases). Germline lookup yields CDR1 SGHAT and CDR2 FQNNGV. Trimming took 5 bases from V and 6 from J, leaving 11 bases between them. The CDR3 is 12 residues long. The whole variable domain, filled in from reference TRBV11-2 and TRBJ2-7, reads EAGVAQSPRYKIIEKRQSVAFWCNPISGHATLYWYQQILGQGPKLLIQFQNNGVVDDSQLPKDRFSAERLKGVDSTLKIQPAKLEDSAVYLCASSPGSGEQYFGPGTRLTVT.

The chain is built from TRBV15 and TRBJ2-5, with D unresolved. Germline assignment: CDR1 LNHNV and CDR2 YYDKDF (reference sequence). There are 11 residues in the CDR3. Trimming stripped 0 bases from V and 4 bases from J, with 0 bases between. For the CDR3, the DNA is TGTGCCACCAGCAGAGAAGAGACCCAGTACTTC. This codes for CATSREETQYF.

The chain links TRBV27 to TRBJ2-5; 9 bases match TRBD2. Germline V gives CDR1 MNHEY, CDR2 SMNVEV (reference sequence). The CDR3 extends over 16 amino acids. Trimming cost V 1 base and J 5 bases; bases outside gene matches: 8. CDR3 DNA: TGTGCCAGCAGTTTATGGGCGGGAGGGCCTCGGGAGACCCAGTACTTC. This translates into CASSLWAGGPRETQYF.

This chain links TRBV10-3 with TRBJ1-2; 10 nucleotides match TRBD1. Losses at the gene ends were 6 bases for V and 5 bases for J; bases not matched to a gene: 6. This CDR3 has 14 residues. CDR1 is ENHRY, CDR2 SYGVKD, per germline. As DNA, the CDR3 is TGTGCCATCAGCATCGGGACAGGGGTTTATGGCTACACCTTC. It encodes CAISIGTGVYGYTF.

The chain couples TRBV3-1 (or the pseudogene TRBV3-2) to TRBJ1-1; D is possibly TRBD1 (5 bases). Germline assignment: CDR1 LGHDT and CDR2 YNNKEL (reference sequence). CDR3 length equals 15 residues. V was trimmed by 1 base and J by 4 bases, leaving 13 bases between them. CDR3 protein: CASSQGAGAGTEAFF. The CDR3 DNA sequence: TGTGCCAGCAGCCAAGGGGCCGGGGCAGGCACTGAAGCTTTCTTT.

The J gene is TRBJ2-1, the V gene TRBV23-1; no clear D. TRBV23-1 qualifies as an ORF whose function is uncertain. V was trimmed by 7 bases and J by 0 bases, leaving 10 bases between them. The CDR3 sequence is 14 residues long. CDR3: CASNWGGSYNEQFF. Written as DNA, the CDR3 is TGCGCCAGCAACTGGGGTGGCTCCTACAATGAGCAGTTCTTC.

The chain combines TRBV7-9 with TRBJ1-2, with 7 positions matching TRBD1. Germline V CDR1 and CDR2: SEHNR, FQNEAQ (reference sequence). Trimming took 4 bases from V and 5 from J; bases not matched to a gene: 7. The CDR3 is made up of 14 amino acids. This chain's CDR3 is CASSWTGQLYGYTF. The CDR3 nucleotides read TGTGCCAGCAGCTGGACGGGACAGCTATATGGCTACACCTTC.

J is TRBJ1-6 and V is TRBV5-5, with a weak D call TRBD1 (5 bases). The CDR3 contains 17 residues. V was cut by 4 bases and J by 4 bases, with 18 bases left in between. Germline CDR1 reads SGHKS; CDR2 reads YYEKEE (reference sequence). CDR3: CASSEITGTDYNSPLHF. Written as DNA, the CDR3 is TGTGCCAGCAGCGAAATTACCGGGACCGATTATAATTCACCCCTCCACTTT.

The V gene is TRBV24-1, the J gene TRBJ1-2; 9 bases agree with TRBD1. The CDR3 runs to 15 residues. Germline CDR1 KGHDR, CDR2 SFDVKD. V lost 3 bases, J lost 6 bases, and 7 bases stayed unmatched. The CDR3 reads CATSDTKDRGDGYTF. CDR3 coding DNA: TGTGCCACCAGTGATACTAAGGACAGGGGTGATGGCTACACCTTC.

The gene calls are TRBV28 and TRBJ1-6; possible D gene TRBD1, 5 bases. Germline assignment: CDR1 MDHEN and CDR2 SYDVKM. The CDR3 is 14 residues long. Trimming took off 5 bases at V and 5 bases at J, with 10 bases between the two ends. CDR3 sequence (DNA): TGTGCCAGCAGTGTTGGGGGTGATAATTCACCCCTCCACTTT. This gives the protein CASSVGGDNSPLHF.

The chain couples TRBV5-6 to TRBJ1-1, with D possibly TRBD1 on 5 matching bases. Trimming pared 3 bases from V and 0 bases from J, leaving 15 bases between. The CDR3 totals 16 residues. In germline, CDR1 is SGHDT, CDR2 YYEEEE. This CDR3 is CASSWGSSGLNTEAFF. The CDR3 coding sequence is TGTGCCAGCAGCTGGGGTAGTTCAGGGCTGAACACTGAAGCTTTCTTT.

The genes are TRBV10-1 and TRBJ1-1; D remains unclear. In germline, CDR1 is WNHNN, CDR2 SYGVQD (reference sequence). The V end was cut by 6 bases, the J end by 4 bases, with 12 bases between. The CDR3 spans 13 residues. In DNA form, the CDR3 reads TGCGCCAGCAGCGAGGGATGGGGCACTGAAGCTTTCTTT. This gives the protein CASSEGWGTEAFF.

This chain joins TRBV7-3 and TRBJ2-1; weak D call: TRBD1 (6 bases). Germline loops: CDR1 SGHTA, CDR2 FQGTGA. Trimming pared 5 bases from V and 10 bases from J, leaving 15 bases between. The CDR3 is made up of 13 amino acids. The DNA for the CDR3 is TGTGCCAGCAGCACCTGGACAGCCGAAGAGCAGTTCTTC. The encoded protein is CASSTWTAEEQFF. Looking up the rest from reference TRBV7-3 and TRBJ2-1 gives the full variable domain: GAGVSQTPSNKVTEKGKYVELRCDPISGHTALYWYRQSLGQGPEFLIYFQGTGAADDSGLPNDRFFAVRPEGSVSTLKIQRTERGDSAVYLCASSTWTAEEQFFGPGTRLTVL.

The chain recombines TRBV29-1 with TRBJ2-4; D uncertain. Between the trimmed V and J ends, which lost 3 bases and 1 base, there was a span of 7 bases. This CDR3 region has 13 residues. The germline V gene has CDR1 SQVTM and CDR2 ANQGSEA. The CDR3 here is CSVEAGAKNIQYF. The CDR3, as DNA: TGCAGCGTTGAGGCAGGTGCCAAAAACATTCAGTACTTC.

CDR3 sequence: CASSPWGPGRTGELFF. In DNA, the CDR3 is TGTGCCAGCAGTCCTTGGGGCCCCGGTAGAACCGGGGAGCTGTTTTTT. V gene TRBV27 combines with J gene TRBJ2-2, with D tentatively TRBD1 (5 bases). The CDR3 contains 16 residues. CDR1 is MNHEY, CDR2 SMNVEV, per germline (reference sequence). V was cut by 5 bases and J by 5 bases, with 18 bases left in between.

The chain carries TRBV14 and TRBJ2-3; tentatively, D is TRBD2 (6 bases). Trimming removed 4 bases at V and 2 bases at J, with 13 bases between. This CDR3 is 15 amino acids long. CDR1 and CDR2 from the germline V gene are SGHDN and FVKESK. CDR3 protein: CASSRPAGVTDTQYF. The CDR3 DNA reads TGTGCCAGCAGCCGACCAGCGGGTGTCACAGATACGCAGTATTTT.

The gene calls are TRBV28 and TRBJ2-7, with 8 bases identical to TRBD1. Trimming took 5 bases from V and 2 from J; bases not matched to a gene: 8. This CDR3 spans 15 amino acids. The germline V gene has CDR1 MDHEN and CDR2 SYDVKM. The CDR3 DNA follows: TGTGCCAGCAGTCGCGGACAGGGCTCTCCCTACGAGCAGTACTTC. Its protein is CASSRGQGSPYEQYF. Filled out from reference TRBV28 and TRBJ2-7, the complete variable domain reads DVKVTQSSRYLVKRTGEKVFLECVQDMDHENMFWYRQDPGLGLRLIYFSYDVKMKEKGDIPEGYSVSREKKERFSLILESASTNQTSMYLCASSRGQGSPYEQYFGPGTRLTVT.

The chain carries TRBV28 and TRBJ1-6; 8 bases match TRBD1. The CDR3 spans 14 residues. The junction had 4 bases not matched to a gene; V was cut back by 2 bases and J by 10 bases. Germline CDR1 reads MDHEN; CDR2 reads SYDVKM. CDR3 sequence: CASSLRAGGSPLHF. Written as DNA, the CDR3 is TGTGCCAGCAGTTTAAGGGCAGGGGGCTCACCCCTCCACTTT.

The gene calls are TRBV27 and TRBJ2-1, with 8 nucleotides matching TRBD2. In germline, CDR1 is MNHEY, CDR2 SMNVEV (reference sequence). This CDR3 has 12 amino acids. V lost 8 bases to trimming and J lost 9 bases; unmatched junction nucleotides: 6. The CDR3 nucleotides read TGTGCCAGCGGCTTGGCGGGAGGTGAGCAGTTCTTC. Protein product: CASGLAGGEQFF.

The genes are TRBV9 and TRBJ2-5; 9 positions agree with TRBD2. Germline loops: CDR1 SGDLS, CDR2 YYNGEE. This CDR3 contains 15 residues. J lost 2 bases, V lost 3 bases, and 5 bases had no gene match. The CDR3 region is CASSALAGTQETQYF. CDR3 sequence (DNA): TGTGCCAGCAGCGCCCTAGCGGGGACACAAGAGACCCAGTACTTC.